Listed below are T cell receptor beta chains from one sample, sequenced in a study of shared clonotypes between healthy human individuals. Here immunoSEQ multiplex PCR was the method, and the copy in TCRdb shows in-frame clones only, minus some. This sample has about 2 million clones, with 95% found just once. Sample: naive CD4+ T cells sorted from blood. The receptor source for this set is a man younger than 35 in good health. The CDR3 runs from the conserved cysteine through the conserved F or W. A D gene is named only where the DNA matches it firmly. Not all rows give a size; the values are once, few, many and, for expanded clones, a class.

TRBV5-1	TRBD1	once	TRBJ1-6	TGCGCCAGCAGCCCGGGACAGATGAGCTCCTATAATTCACCCCTCCACTTT	CASSPGQMSSYNSPLHF
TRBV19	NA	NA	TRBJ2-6	TGTGCCAGTAGGTCTCGCGCCTCTGGGGCCAACGTCCTGACTTTC	CASRSRASGANVLTF
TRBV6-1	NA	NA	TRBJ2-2	TGTGCCAGCAGTGAACAGGGGTACACCGGGGAGCTGTTTTTT	CASSEQGYTGELFF
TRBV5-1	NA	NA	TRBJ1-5	TGCGCCAGCAGCTTGGGTCAGGGGAGTCAGCCCCAGCATTTT	CASSLGQGSQPQHF
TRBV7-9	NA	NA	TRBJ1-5	TGTGCCAGCAGCTTAGGAGATAGCAATCAGCCCCAGCATTTT	CASSLGDSNQPQHF
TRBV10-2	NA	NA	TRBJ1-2	TGCGCCAGCAGTGATGGGGAGGACTATGGCTACACCTTC	CASSDGEDYGYTF
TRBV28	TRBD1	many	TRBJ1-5	TGTGCCAGCAGTTCGATCTGGGACAGGGGGAGTCAGCCCCAGCATTTT	CASSSIWDRGSQPQHF
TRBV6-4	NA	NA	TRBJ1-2	TGTGCCAGCAGTGTCGAGGCAGGGGTCATCTATGGCTACACCTTC	CASSVEAGVIYGYTF
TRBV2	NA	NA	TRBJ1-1	TGTGCCAGCAGTGATCGTACGGAAGCTTTCTTT	CASSDRTEAFF
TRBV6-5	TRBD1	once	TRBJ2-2	TGTGCCAGCAGTGAACAGGGGGTCGGGGAGCTGTTTTTT	CASSEQGVGELFF
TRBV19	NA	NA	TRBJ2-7	TGTGCCAGTAGTAATCAAGGGGGTTCCTACGAGCAGTACTTC	CASSNQGGSYEQYF
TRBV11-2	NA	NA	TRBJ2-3	TGTGCCAGCAGCCCCAATCCGGGGGCCGCCACAGATACGCAGTATTTT	CASSPNPGAATDTQYF
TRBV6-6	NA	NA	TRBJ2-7	TGTGCCAGCAGTGGTTTTAGTGCGACCCCCTACGAGCAGTACTTC	CASSGFSATPYEQYF
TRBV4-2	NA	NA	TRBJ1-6	TGTGCCAGCAGCCAAGTAGATGGGGACCGAAATTCACCCCTCCACTTT	CASSQVDGDRNSPLHF
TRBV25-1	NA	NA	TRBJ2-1	TGTGCCAGCAGTGACTCAAACAGGGACGGGCAGTTCTTC	CASSDSNRDGQFF
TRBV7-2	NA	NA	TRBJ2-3	TGTGCCAGCAGCTTACGTGGACGGAACACAGATACGCAGTATTTT	CASSLRGRNTDTQYF
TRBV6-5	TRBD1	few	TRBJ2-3	TGTGCCAGCAGCCGACAGGGGGGAACAGATACGCAGTATTTT	CASSRQGGTDTQYF
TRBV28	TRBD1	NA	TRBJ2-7	TGTGCCAGCAGCCCGCGGGACAGGGGGGGTTACGAGCAGTACTTC	CASSPRDRGGYEQYF
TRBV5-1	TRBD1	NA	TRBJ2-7	TGCGCCAGCAGCTTGGAGGGACAGGGGCTTAGGGAGCAGTACTTC	CASSLEGQGLREQYF
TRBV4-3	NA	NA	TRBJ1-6	TGCGCCAGCAGCCAGGACCCGCTAGGTAATTCACCCCTCCACTTT	CASSQDPLGNSPLHF
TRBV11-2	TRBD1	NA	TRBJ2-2	TGTGCCAGCAGCTTGACAGGGATCTACACCGGGGAGCTGTTTTTT	CASSLTGIYTGELFF
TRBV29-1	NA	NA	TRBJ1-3	TGCAGCGTTGCCGGGACCGGCTCTGGAAACACCATATATTTT	CSVAGTGSGNTIYF
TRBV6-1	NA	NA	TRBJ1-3	TGTGCCAGCCGTCGGAGTACTGGAAACACCATATATTTT	CASRRSTGNTIYF
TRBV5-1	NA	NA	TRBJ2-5	TGCGCCAGCAGTCCTGGACGGGGCGGAGAGACCCAGTACTTC	CASSPGRGGETQYF
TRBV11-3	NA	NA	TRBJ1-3	TGTGCCAGCAGCAAGGGGGGAAACACCATATATTTT	CASSKGGNTIYF
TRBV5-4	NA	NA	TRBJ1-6	TGTGCCAGCAGCTTTGGCGGGGGAATTAATTCACCCCTCCACTTT	CASSFGGGINSPLHF
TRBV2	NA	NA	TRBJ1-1	TGTGCCAGCAGTGTGGGCGTTATTGAAGCTTTCTTT	CASSVGVIEAFF
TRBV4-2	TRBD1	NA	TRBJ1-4	TGTGCCAGCAGCCACCGCGGTACCTTGGGACAGGGGGCTCCGACTAATGAAAAACTGTTTTTT	CASSHRGTLGQGAPTNEKLFF
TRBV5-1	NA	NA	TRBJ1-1	TGCGCCAGCAGCTTAGACCCCACAATCGGAACTTTCTTT	CASSLDPTIGTFF
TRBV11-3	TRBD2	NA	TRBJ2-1	TGTGCCAGCAGCTCACAGGGACTAGCGGGATACAATGAGCAGTTCTTC	CASSSQGLAGYNEQFF
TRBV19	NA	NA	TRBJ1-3	TGTGCCAGTACCCTGACGGCGGGGATCCGGGACACCATATATTTT	CASTLTAGIRDTIYF
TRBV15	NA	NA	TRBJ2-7	TGTGCCACCAGCAGAGTTGATCCGTCCTACGAGCAGTACTTC	CATSRVDPSYEQYF
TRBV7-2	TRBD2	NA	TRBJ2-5	TGTGCCAGCAGCAAGGGACTAGCGGGAGGAGGTTCCCAAGAGACCCAGTACTTC	CASSKGLAGGGSQETQYF
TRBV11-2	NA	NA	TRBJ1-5	TGTGCCAGCAGCTTTCATGATAGCAATCAGCCCCAGCATTTT	CASSFHDSNQPQHF
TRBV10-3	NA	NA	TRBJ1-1	TGTGCCATCAGTGAGTCGCCAGGATCGGACACTGAAGCTTTCTTT	CAISESPGSDTEAFF
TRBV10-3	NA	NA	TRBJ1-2	TGTGCCATCAGTGATGTCCGGGACATGGGATCCTATGGCTACACCTTC	CAISDVRDMGSYGYTF
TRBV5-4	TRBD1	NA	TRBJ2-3	TGTGCCAGCGCCCCGGGACAGGGGAGCACAGATACGCAGTATTTT	CASAPGQGSTDTQYF
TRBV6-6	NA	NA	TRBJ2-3	TGTGCCAGCAGTTATGGGGGCCCGGCCCTCACAGATACGCAGTATTTT	CASSYGGPALTDTQYF
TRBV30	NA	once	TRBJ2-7	TGTGCCTGGAAGGGGGAAGGGAGACCCTACGAGCAGTACTTC	CAWKGEGRPYEQYF
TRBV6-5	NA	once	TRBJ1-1	TGTGCCAGCAGGCAGGGGACAAACACTGAAGCTTTCTTT	CASRQGTNTEAFF
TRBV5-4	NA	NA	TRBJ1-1	TGTGCCAGCAGCTCCCCGACAGGGAACACTGAAGCTTTCTTT	CASSSPTGNTEAFF
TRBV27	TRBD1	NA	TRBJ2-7	TGTGCCAGCAGGTTAGCCGGGACAGGGCCCTACGAGCAGTACTTC	CASRLAGTGPYEQYF
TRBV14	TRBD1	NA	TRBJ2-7	TGTGCCAGCAGCCAGGACAGGGGTTACGAGCAGTACTTC	CASSQDRGYEQYF
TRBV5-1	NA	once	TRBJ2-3	TGCGCCAGCAGCTCGCTTTCCACAGATACGCAGTATTTT	CASSSLSTDTQYF
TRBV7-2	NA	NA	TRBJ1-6	TGTGCCAGCAGCTTAGACGGGGGGTATGTTAATTCACCCCTCCACTTT	CASSLDGGYVNSPLHF
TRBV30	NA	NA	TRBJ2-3	TGTGCCTGGAGTGTGCCGGCTAGGGGAGGCACAGATACGCAGTATTTT	CAWSVPARGGTDTQYF
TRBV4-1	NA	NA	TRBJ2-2	TGCGCCAGCAGCCAAGCGTCGGCATTTCGGGGCACCGGGGAGCTGTTTTTT	CASSQASAFRGTGELFF
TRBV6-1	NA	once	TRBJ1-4	TGTGCCAGCAATCAGGGTGGAGATGAAAAACTGTTTTTT	CASNQGGDEKLFF
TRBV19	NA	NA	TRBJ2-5	TGTGCCAGTAGTTCTCAGGGTCCGACCCAGTACTTC	CASSSQGPTQYF
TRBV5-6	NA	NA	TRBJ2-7	TGTGCCAGCAGCTGGGGAAGCGAGCAGTACTTC	CASSWGSEQYF
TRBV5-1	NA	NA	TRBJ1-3	TGCGCCAGCAGCGAGGAAAGCTCTGGAAACACCATATATTTT	CASSEESSGNTIYF
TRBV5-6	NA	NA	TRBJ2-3	TGTGCCAGCAGCTCAGCGGAGTGGCAGTATTTT	CASSSAEWQYF
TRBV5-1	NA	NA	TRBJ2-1	TGCGCCAGCAGCTTGGGACAGGGAGGATACAATGAGCAGTTCTTC	CASSLGQGGYNEQFF
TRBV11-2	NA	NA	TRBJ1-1	TGTGCCAGCAGCACACAAGGGGGTGTCACTGAAGCTTTCTTT	CASSTQGGVTEAFF
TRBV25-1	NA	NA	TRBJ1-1	TGTGCCAGCAGCGAATCTTCTCCGAGGGGAAACACTGAAGCTTTCTTT	CASSESSPRGNTEAFF
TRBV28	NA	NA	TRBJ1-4	TGTGCCAGCAGGAGGTCCCTGGGAAAACTGTTTTTT	CASRRSLGKLFF
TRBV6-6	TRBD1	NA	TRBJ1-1	TGTGCCAGCAGATCCGGACAGGGGAGGACTGAAGCTTTCTTT	CASRSGQGRTEAFF
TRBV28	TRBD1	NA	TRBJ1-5	TGTGCCAGCATCTCGAGGACAGGCGGACAGCCCCAGCATTTT	CASISRTGGQPQHF
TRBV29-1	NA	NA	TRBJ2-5	TGCAGCGTTGAAGGTAAACAGGGATCGGAGACCCAGTACTTC	CSVEGKQGSETQYF